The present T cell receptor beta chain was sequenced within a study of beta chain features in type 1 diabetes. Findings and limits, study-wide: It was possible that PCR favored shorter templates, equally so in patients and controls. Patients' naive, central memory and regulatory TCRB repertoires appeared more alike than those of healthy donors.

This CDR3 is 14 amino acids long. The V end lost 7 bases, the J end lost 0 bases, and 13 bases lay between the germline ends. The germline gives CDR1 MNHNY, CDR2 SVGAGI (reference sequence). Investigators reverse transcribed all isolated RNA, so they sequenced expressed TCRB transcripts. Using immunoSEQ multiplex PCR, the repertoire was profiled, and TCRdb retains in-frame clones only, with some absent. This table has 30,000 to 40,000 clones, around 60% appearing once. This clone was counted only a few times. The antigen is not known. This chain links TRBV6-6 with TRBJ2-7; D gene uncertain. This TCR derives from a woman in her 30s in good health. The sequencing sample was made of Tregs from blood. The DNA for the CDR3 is TGTGCCAGCAATCCACAGCTATCCTCCTACGAGCAGTACTTC. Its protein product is CASNPQLSSYEQYF.